A single sample is the source of the 18 T cell receptor beta chains below, sequenced in a study of PD-1 blockade in classical Hodgkin lymphoma. Every patient experienced relapse after autologous stem cell transplantation, and brentuximab vedotin exposure varied. Using immunoSEQ multiplex PCR, the repertoire was profiled, and TCRdb retains in-frame clones only, with some absent. The table records fewer than 50,000 clones, 86% of them present only once. Sample: peripheral blood mononuclear cells (PBMCs), taken before the second cycle of nivolumab. These receptors were obtained from a human donor with classical Hodgkin lymphoma.

This clone was recorded only once. The gene calls are TRBV6-1 and TRBJ2-3; D uncertain. Germline V gene sequence: CDR1 MNHNS, CDR2 SASEGT. Trimming took 6 bases from V and 2 from J, leaving 15 bases between them. The CDR3 length is 15 residues. The CDR3 nucleotides are TGTGCCAGCAGGTTCGATGCCCAACCCACAGATACGCAGTATTTT. Protein: CASRFDAQPTDTQYF.

This clone appeared once. CDR3 coding DNA: TGCGCCAGCAGCTTTGACGGAGACTCTGGGGCCAACGTCCTGACTTTC. This codes for CASSFDGDSGANVLTF. The chain uses TRBV5-1 and TRBJ2-6; D is unclear. CDR1 SGHRS and CDR2 YFSETQ come from the germline V gene. V was shortened by 2 bases and J by 0 bases, with 9 bases between the two germline ends. The CDR3 extends over 16 amino acids.

This chain joins TRBV6-1 and TRBJ2-3, with TRBD2 identical over 7 bases. The CDR3 extends over 15 amino acids. With 8 bases clipped from V and 7 bases from J, the junction kept 15 bases outside the gene matches. Germline V gene data show CDR1 as MNHNS and CDR2 as SASEGT. The CDR3 loop is CASHISGGRKNTQYF. CDR3 in DNA: TGTGCCAGCCACATCTCGGGCGGGAGAAAAAATACGCAGTATTTT.

The V and J genes are TRBV5-1 and TRBJ2-3; 14 bases are shared with TRBD2. Per germline, CDR1 SGHRS and CDR2 YFSETQ. The length of the CDR3 is 18 residues. V lost 3 bases to trimming and J lost 5 bases; unmatched junction nucleotides: 11. The chain's CDR3 is CASSSPVGTSGGLDTQYF. The CDR3 nucleotides read TGCGCCAGCAGCTCACCAGTGGGGACTAGCGGGGGCCTAGATACGCAGTATTTT.

The chain combines TRBV21-1 with TRBJ2-3; the listed D gene, TRBD1, was not tested against the DNA. TRBV21-1 is a pseudogene segment. This CDR3 comprises 18 residues. CDR3 in amino acids: CASSPSDQGALSTDTQYF. The CDR3 nucleotides read TGTGCCAGCAGCCCCTCGGACCAGGGGGCCCTAAGCACAGATACGCAGTATTTT.

The chain has TRBV6-4 and TRBJ2-7, with a tentative D call TRBD2 (5 bases). Germline-derived CDR1 and CDR2 are MRHNA and SNTAGT. V was clipped by 7 bases and J by 0 bases, with 22 bases between them. This CDR3 spans 17 amino acids. The CDR3 reads CASTPRRILTTSYEQYF. The CDR3 DNA reads as TGTGCCAGCACTCCAAGGAGGATCCTTACTACCTCCTACGAGCAGTACTTC.

The chain links TRBV7-8 to TRBJ1-6, with 7 nucleotides matching TRBD1. Trimming removed 4 bases from V and 7 bases from J; junction bases left unmatched: 4. Germline lookup yields CDR1 SGHVS and CDR2 FQNEAQ. There are 14 residues in the CDR3. The CDR3 DNA reads as TGTGCCAGCAGCTCCGGGACAGACAATTCACCCCTCCACTTT. It specifies CASSSGTDNSPLHF. The whole variable domain, filled in from reference TRBV7-8 and TRBJ1-6, reads GAGVSQSPRYKVAKRGQDVALRCDPISGHVSLFWYQQALGQGPEFLTYFQNEAQLDKSGLPSDRFFAERPEGSVSTLKIQRTQQEDSAVYLCASSSGTDNSPLHFGNGTRLTVT.

This chain's CDR3 is CAISAGEPYEQYF. The CDR3 DNA follows: TGTGCCATCAGTGCAGGGGAGCCCTACGAGCAGTACTTC. The chain recombines TRBV10-3 with TRBJ2-7; perhaps TRBD1 as D (6 bases). The V gene lost 4 bases and the J gene lost 2 bases, with 9 bases spanning the gap. The CDR3 totals 13 residues. In germline, CDR1 is ENHRY, CDR2 SYGVKD.

The chain combines TRBV2 with TRBJ2-3, with 9 bases identical to TRBD2. V shed 0 bases and J 7 bases; nucleotides not matched to a gene: 8. Per the germline V gene, CDR1 is SNHLY and CDR2 is FYNNEI. This CDR3 region has 16 residues. The CDR3: CASSEALAGGPYTQYF. In DNA form, the CDR3 reads TGTGCCAGCAGTGAAGCGCTGGCGGGGGGGCCCTATACGCAGTATTTT. Full variable domain (remainder filled in from reference TRBV2 and TRBJ2-3): EPEVTQTPSHQVTQMGQEVILRCVPISNHLYFYWYRQILGQKVEFLVSFYNNEISEKSEIFDDQFSVERPDGSNFTLKIRSTKLEDSAMYFCASSEALAGGPYTQYFGPGTRLTVL.

This chain connects TRBV11-2 to TRBJ2-1, with TRBD2 as a possible D gene (6 bases). The germline CDR1 and CDR2 sequences are SGHAT and FQNNGV. This CDR3 comprises 14 residues. V dropped 3 bases and J dropped 7 bases, with 13 bases sitting between them. The DNA of the CDR3 is TGTGCCAGCAGCTTCGACCCGGGAGTGAATGAGCAGTTCTTC. This translates into CASSFDPGVNEQFF.

The chain carries TRBV9 and TRBJ2-2; 8 positions agree with TRBD2. Germline values: CDR1 SGDLS, CDR2 YYNGEE. V shed 4 bases and J 1 base; nucleotides not matched to a gene: 9. CDR3 length: 17 amino acids. CDR3 nucleotide sequence: TGTGCCAGCAGCCGGCGGGGCGGGGGGCGGAACACCGGGGAGCTGTTTTTT. Translating gives CASSRRGGGRNTGELFF.

With regard to this clone: Sequence at one end of the junction differs from germline and may be a read error. The rearrangement uses TRBV23-1 and TRBJ1-2, with D perhaps matching TRBD1 (6 bases). TRBV23-1 is an open reading frame, and its role is uncertain. This CDR3 spans 15 amino acids. CDR3 in DNA: TGCGCCAGCACCTTCGGGGGGGCAGACAACTTTGGCTACACCTTC. It translates to CASTFGGADNFGYTF.

The chain combines TRBV6-1 with TRBJ2-3; D gene ambiguous. The germline CDR1 and CDR2 sequences are MNHNS and SASEGT. V was clipped by 0 bases and J by 3 bases, with 10 bases between them. The CDR3 is made up of 15 amino acids. The CDR3 region has the DNA TGTGCCAGCAGTGAAGCGAAAGGTGGGACAGATACGCAGTATTTT. Protein product: CASSEAKGGTDTQYF.

In its sample, this clone was seen once. This chain links TRBV7-9 with TRBJ1-6; possible D gene TRBD1, 6 bases. This CDR3 region has 14 residues. Germline loops: CDR1 SEHNR, CDR2 FQNEAQ (reference sequence). V lost 5 bases and J lost 5, with 10 bases in between. The DNA of the CDR3 is TGTGCCAGCAGCCCACGGACAGATAATTCACCCCTCCACTTT. Protein product: CASSPRTDNSPLHF.

This clone has only a few counts. The chain recombines TRBV14 with TRBJ2-5, with 14 nucleotides matching TRBD2. Per the germline V gene, CDR1 is SGHDN and CDR2 is FVKESK. CDR3 length: 18 residues. Trimming removed 2 bases from V and 2 bases from J; junction bases left unmatched: 7. CDR3 amino acids: CASSQRAGTSGRQETQYF. The CDR3 region has the DNA TGTGCCAGCAGCCAAAGAGCCGGGACTAGCGGGAGACAAGAGACCCAGTACTTC.

This clone showed up just a few times. This sequence joins TRBV6-6 and TRBJ1-6; D perhaps matches TRBD1 (6 bases). Per germline, CDR1 MNHNY and CDR2 SVGAGI (reference sequence). V was shortened by 6 bases and J by 7 bases, with 10 bases between the two germline ends. The CDR3 spans 13 residues. CDR3 bases: TGTGCCAGCAGGGAGGGGGGGAATTCACCCCTCCACTTT. Translation: CASREGGNSPLHF.

DNA for the CDR3: TGTGCCAGCAGTACCCGACAGGGAGGCTATGGCTACACCTTC. Translation gives CASSTRQGGYGYTF. This rearrangement joins TRBV6-5 to TRBJ1-2; TRBD1 matches at 7 bases. The CDR3 extends over 14 amino acids. V lost 5 bases, J lost 4 bases, and 7 bases stayed unmatched. Per germline, CDR1 MNHEY and CDR2 SVGAGI.

The chain joins TRBV6-1 to TRBJ2-1; D perhaps matches TRBD2 (7 bases). Germline loops: CDR1 MNHNS, CDR2 SASEGT. V lost 1 base and J 6 bases, leaving 13 bases between the germline ends. The CDR3 is made up of 15 amino acids. CDR3 coding DNA: TGTGCCAGCAGTGAAGGGGGGGGCGGTCCCAATGAGCAGTTCTTC. Translation: CASSEGGGGPNEQFF.